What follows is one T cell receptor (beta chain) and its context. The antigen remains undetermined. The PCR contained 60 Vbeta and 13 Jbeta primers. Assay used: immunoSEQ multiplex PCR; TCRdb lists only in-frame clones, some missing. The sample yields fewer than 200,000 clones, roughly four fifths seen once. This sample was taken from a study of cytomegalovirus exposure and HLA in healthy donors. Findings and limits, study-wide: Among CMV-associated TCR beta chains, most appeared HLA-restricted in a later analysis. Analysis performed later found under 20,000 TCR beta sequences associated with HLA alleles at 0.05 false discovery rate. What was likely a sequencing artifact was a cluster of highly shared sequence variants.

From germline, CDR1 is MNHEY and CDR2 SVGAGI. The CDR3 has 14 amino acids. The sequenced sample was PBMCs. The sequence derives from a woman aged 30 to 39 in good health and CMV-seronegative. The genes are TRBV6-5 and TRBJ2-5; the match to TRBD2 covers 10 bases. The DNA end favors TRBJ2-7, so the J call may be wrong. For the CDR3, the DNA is TGTGCCAGCAGTCTCAGGACTAGCGGCTACGAGCAGTACTTC. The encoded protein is CASSLRTSGYEQYF.